This T cell receptor beta chain emerged from a study of identical twins. Notes on the study in general: Among monozygotic twins, out-of-frame TCR alpha sharing exceeded what models predicted. Among beta out-of-frame sequences, excess sharing between twins appeared weaker.

A universal primer site was incorporated via template switching, and the cDNA contained unique molecular identifiers. TCRdb used MiXCR to reprocess the 5' RACE reads, holding one entry per CDR3 protein. The sample lists around 220,000 distinct CDR3 sequences, more than 9% occurring once. About this clonotype itself: Its specificity is unknown.

V was pared by 5 bases and J by 0 bases, with 13 bases between. The CDR3 spans 15 residues. Germline values: CDR1 SGHAT, CDR2 FQDESV (reference sequence). The specimen sequenced was memory T cells sorted from blood. The sequence derives from a man between 50 and 59 years old in good health. This sequence joins TRBV11-1 and TRBJ1-1, with a weak D call TRBD1 (6 bases). The CDR3, as DNA: TGTGCCAGCAGCCCGCAGGGGAACTTGAACACTGAAGCTTTCTTT. Protein: CASSPQGNLNTEAFF.